The following is a TCR beta chain sequence with its context. The antigen is unknown. TCRdb re-derived calls from the RT-PCR reads in MiXCR, one entry per CDR3 protein. The sample holds 170,000 or so distinct CDR3 sequences, around 11% seen once. This specimen belongs to a study of response to subunit inactivated influenza vaccine. Whole-study findings and limits: There was a suggestion from the authors that each seasonal influenza vaccination recruits few new T cells.

Trimming took 5 bases from V and 2 from J; bases not matched to a gene: 9. This CDR3 has 16 residues. The specimen comprised CD8+ T cells sorted from PBMCs, sampled 23 to 25 months after vaccination. This receptor was obtained from a man aged 50 to 69 who received an inactivated influenza vaccine. V is TRBV5-7 and J is TRBJ2-4; TRBD1 agrees at 8 bases. TRBV5-7 carries the ORF label, with uncertain function. The CDR3, as DNA: TGTGCCAGCAGACCACGACAGGGGAGTTCCAAAAACATTCAGTACTTC. It yields the protein CASRPRQGSSKNIQYF.